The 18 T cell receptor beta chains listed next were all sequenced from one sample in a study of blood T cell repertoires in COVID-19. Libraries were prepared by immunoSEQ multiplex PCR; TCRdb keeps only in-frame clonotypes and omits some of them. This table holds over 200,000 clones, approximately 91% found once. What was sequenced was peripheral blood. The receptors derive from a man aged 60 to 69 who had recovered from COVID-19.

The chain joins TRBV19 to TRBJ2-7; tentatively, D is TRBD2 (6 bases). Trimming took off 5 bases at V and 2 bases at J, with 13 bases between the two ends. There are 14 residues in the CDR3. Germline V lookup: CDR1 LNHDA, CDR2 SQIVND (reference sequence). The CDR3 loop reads CASSGRDFPYEQYF. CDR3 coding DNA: TGTGCCAGTAGTGGCCGGGACTTCCCCTACGAGCAGTACTTC.

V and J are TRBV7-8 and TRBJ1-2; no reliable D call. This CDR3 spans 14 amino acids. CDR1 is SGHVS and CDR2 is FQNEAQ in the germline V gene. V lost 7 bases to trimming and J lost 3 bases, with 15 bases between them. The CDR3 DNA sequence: TGTGCCAGCAACATCTCCCCAGGTCACTATGGCTACACCTTC. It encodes CASNISPGHYGYTF.

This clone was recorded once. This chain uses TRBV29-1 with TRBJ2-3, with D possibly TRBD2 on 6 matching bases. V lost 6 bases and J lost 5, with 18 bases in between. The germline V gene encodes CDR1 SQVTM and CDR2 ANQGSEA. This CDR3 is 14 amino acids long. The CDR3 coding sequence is TGCAGCGTCCGACTAGTTTTCGGCCTAGATACGCAGTATTTT. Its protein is CSVRLVFGLDTQYF.

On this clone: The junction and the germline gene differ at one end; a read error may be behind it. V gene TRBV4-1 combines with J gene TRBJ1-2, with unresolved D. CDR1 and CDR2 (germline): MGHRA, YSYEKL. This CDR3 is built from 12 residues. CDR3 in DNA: TGCGCCAGCAGCCAAGAGGGCAGAGTAACGTCCTTC. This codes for CASSQEGRVTSF.

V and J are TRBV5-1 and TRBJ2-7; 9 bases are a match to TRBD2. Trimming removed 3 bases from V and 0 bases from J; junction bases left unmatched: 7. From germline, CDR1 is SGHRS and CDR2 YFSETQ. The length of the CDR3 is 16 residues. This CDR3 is CASSSSPSGASYEQYF. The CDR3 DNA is TGCGCCAGCAGCTCTTCGCCTAGCGGGGCCTCCTACGAGCAGTACTTC.

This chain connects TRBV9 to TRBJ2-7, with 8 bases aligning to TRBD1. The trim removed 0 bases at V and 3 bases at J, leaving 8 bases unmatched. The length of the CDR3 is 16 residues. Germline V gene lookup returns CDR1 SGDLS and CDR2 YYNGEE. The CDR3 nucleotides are TGTGCCAGCAGCGTAGGGGACAGGACAACTGGCTACGAGCAGTACTTC. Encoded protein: CASSVGDRTTGYEQYF.

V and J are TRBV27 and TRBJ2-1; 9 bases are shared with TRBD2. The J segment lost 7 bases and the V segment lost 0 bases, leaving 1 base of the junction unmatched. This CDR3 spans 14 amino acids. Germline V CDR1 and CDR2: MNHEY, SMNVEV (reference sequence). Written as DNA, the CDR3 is TGTGCCAGCAGTTTATCTAGCGGGAGAAATGAGCAGTTCTTC. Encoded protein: CASSLSSGRNEQFF.

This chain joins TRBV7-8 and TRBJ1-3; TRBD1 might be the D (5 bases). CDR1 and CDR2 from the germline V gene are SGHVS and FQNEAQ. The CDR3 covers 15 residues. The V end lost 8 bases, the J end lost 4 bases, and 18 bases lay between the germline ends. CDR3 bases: TGTGCCAGCGGTAGGGGCGCAGCGCAAGGAAACACCATATATTTT. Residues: CASGRGAAQGNTIYF.

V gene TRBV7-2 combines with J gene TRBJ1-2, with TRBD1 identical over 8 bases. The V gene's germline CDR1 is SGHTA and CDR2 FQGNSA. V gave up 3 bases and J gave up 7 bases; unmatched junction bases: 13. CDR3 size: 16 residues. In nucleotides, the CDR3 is TGTGCCAGCAGCTTGAATTCCCCGGACAGGGAGGGTGGCTACACCTTC. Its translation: CASSLNSPDREGGYTF.

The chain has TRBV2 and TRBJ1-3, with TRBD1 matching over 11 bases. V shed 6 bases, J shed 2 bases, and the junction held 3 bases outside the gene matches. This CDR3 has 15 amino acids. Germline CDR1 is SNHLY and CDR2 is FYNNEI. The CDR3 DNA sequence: TGTGCCAGCAGATGGGACAGGGGGGCTGGAAACACCATATATTTT. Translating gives CASRWDRGAGNTIYF.

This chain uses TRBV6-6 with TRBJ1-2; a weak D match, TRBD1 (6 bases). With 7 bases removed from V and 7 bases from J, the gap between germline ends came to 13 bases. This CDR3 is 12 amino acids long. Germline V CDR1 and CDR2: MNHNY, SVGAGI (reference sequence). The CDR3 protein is CASIWGQGGYTF. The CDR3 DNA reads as TGTGCCAGCATCTGGGGGCAAGGTGGCTACACCTTC.

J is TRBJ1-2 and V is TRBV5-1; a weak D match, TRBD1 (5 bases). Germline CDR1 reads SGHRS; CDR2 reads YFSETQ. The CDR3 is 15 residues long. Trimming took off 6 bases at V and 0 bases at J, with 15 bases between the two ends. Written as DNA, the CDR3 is TGCGCCAGCACCCTGGGGCAGGGCGCTAACTATGGCTACACCTTC. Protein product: CASTLGQGANYGYTF.

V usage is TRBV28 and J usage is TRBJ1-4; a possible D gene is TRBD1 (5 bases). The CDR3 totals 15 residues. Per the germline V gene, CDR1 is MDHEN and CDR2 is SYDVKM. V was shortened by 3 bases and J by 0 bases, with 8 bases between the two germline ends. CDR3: CASSLGGATNEKLFF. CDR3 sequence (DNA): TGTGCCAGCAGTTTGGGAGGGGCAACTAATGAAAAACTGTTTTTT.

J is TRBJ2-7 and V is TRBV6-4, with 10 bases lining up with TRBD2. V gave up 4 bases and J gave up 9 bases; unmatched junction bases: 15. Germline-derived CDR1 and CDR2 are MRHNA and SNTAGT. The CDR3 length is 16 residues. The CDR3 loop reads CASSGPRTSGPTGQYF. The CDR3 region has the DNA TGTGCCAGCAGTGGTCCCCGGACTAGCGGTCCTACGGGGCAGTACTTC.

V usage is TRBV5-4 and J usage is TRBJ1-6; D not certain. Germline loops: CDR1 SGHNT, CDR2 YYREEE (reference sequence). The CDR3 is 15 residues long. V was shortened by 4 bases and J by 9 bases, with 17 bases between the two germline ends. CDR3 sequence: CASSPRTVSPSPLHF. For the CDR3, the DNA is TGTGCCAGCAGCCCTCGAACAGTTTCACCTTCACCCCTCCACTTT.

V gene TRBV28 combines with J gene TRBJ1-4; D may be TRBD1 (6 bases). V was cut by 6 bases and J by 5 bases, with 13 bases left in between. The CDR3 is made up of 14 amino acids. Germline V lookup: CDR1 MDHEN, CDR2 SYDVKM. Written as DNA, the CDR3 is TGTGCCAGCAGACGACAGGTTACAAATGAAAAACTGTTTTTT. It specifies CASRRQVTNEKLFF.

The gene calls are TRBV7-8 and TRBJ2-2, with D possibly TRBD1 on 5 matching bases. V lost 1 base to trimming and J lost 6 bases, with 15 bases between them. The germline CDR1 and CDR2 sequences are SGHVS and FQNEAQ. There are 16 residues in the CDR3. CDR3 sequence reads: CASSLVTQGRAGELFF. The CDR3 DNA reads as TGTGCCAGCAGCTTAGTCACGCAGGGAAGGGCCGGGGAGCTGTTTTTT.

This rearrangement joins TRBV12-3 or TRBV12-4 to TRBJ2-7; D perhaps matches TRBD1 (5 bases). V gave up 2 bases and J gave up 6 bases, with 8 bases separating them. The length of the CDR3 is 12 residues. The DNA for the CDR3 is TGTGCCAGCAGTTTAAATCAGGGCGAGCAGTACTTC. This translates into CASSLNQGEQYF.